This T cell receptor (beta chain) was recorded in a study of T-cell reconstitution after alpha-beta-depleted transplantation in children. Trimming took 6 bases from V and 4 from J, leaving 14 bases between them. Germline-derived CDR1 and CDR2 are SGHTA and FQGNSA. The CDR3 loop spans 14 amino acids. Study observations and caveats: Alpha-beta T cells present about two months after transplant were reported to originate from several hundred expanded graft clones. Surviving recipient T cells and thymic progenitors produced the high day-60 TCRbeta diversity seen in some patients. Hyperexpanded clones declined; after one year, newly produced T cells mostly supplied diversity.

This clonotype was observed at least ten times. The antigen is not known. Using unique molecular identifiers, the investigators prepared the TCRbeta library. In TCRdb, the PCR reads were re-called with MiXCR into one record per CDR3 protein. The data show approximately 630,000 distinct CDR3 sequences, roughly 13% seen once. This sequence was found in a girl under 10 years old with congenital amegakaryocytic thrombocytopenia, due to receive a stem cell transplant. Sequences were derived from PBMCs, sampled before TCRalphabeta/CD19-depleted stem cell transplant. This chain joins TRBV7-2 and TRBJ2-3; weak D call: TRBD2 (6 bases). The CDR3 DNA is TGTGCCAGCAGTTCCGTAACTAGCTCAGATACGCAGTATTTT. Its protein is CASSSVTSSDTQYF.